This T cell receptor beta chain was sequenced in a study of regulatory T cells in long-lasting Graves disease (dated by TCRdb to about 2021). Looking at the study overall: In the newly diagnosed Graves' disease group, patients had been taking antithyroid drugs for less than 3 months. Persistent Graves' disease patients were compared with newly diagnosed Graves' disease patients by peripheral blood TCR sequencing and RNA sequencing. The study was conducted in China and was registered as a clinical trial. TCR sequencing covered some 13 persistent and 20 or so newly diagnosed Graves' disease patients, around 33 samples in total. On the study overall, not on this receptor specifically: Because the primary lesion, thyroid tissue, could not be accessed, the study looked at peripheral blood alone. Persistent patients shared more public clonotypes among themselves (2,741) than newly diagnosed patients did (over 900). Only the TCR beta chain was sequenced and analyzed. Preferential use of TRBV28, TRBJ1-2 and TRBJ2-5 was observed in persistent disease, whereas TRBV20-1 and TRBJ2-1 were favored in newly diagnosed disease. Compared with newly diagnosed patients, persistent Graves' disease patients had lower TCR Shannon entropy and fewer highly expanded clones, which suggests clonal expansion. The authors acknowledged the small sample size as a limitation that may reduce accuracy.

This clonotype was observed many times. The clone's antigen remains unknown. Base quality data are lacking; no much larger clone is found one base away. The V end gives up 4 bases and the J end 0 bases, leaving 6 bases in the junction not matched to a gene. The CDR3, cysteine through phenylalanine, is 16 amino acids long. CDR3 DNA is the only sequence kept; it has 48 bases, read in frame from the first base. The germline V gene encodes CDR1 SGHAT and CDR2 FQDESV (reference sequence). The time point label here, explained by the study, means: newly diagnosed GD, antithyroid drugs for less than 3 months. For both TCR sequencing and RNA sequencing, RNA was extracted from PBMCs in TRIzol. The diagnosis of Graves' disease was made according to American Thyroid Association guidelines. Recruitment of patients was carried out at an endocrinology department in Xi'an, China. From each patient, about 9.7 milliliters of peripheral blood was collected into an EDTA anticoagulant tube. PBMCs were isolated by Ficoll Paque Plus density gradient separation without further T cell sorting. An Agilent 2100 Bioanalyzer and agarose gel were used to check RNA quality, while a NanoDrop 2000 measured RNA concentration.

Library preparation was by multiplex PCR. TCRdb lists the instrument as Illumina HiSeq 4000. TCR beta libraries were built with iRepertoire HTBI primers and Arm-PCR amplification of CDR3 regions. Before sequencing, the PCR products went through gel purification. Turning to the authors' computational methods: Across samples, approximately 68 TRBV and 13 to 15 TRBJ segments were identified and used for gene usage analysis of CDR3 amino acid clonotypes. COPE and FqMerger were used to merge the filtered high-quality paired reads into contigs. Contigs were aligned with BLAST to IMGT TRBV, TRBD and TRBJ reference genes, and CDR3 was defined per IMGT. Any clonotype with a frequency above 0.1% was counted as a highly expanded clone. Shannon entropy was used to measure repertoire diversity, and the Gini coefficient was used to measure V-J evenness. A clonotype found in more than one individual was treated as public. TCRdb trimmed the raw reads at Q25, called clones with MiXCR and kept productive beta chains. Entries are consolidated by CDR3 protein sequence, retaining the most common genes and DNA. TCRdb assigned the V and J calls; the authors' analysis was not used. This sample is represented by 350,000 to 450,000 distinct CDR3 sequences; just under 15% of them were singletons. The top ten hold over 15% of the sample.

In addition, the sample was reused for a study of T cells in Graves' hyperthyroidism and ophthalmopathy. As described in the second report: A patient counted as having stable Graves' hyperthyroidism if no progression to ophthalmopathy occurred over 18 months of follow-up. Hyperthyroidism patients were newly diagnosed, had a disease duration of under 2 months, and were aged 18 to 65 years. Patients with uncontrolled infections, other autoimmune diseases, pregnancy or lactation were excluded. Diagnoses were based on clinical symptoms, serum thyroxine and TRAb, thyroid ultrasound and orbital computed tomography. A first-round RT-PCR of the TCR CDR3 used the HTBI primer set with the Qiagen OneStep RT-PCR kit. Most expanded thyroid clonotypes (frequency above 0.001) were also found in blood, which suggests that blood repertoires may mirror thyroid immune responses. A model built on a 13 V-J signature distinguished ophthalmopathy from stable hyperthyroidism, reaching 87.88% sensitivity and about 81% specificity in cross-validation and 80%/75% in testing. In validation, progression to ophthalmopathy was predicted by the model with nearly 71% sensitivity and nearly 75% specificity, a median of around 5.9 months before onset. A discovery cohort of about a hundred patients, approximately 45 with Graves' ophthalmopathy and approximately 60 with stable Graves' hyperthyroidism, was used to find distinguishing TCR V-J signatures. Prospective prediction of ophthalmopathy was tested in an independent validation cohort consisting of some 19 hyperthyroidism patients and around 17 patients who later progressed to ophthalmopathy. The roughly 100 discovery patients were randomly divided into training and test sets at a 7:3 ratio. Thyroid tissue and blood T-cell repertoires from about 6 Graves' hyperthyroidism patients were also compared in the study. After sampling, hyperthyroidism patients received methimazole starting at 30 mg daily, and ophthalmopathy patients received high-dose intravenous methylprednisolone. Libraries were constructed in a second round of multiplex PCR, after which size selection and purification were carried out. The libraries were sequenced on an Illumina HiSeq2000 using paired-end 100 bp reads. SOAPnuke was used to process the raw data, with reads discarded if the reads contained adapters or uncalled bases, had a mean Phred below 15, or lacked an exact constant-primer or identifier match. COPE v1.2.5 was used to merge the high-quality paired reads, and each unique nucleotide sequence was defined as a clonotype. Clonotypes were aligned to IMGT TRBV, TRBD and TRBJ reference segments using MiTCR v1.1. The analysis included only V-J combinations with a frequency above 0.0001, which together covered 99% to 99.2% of the repertoires. A TCS score was defined as the ratio between F50 (clonal expansion) and ExV (chaos), using BLOSUM62-based TCRdist between CDR3 peptides within each V-J. Welch's t-statistics and random forest reduced around 550 V-J features to roughly 13, which were used in a naive Bayes classifier (R e1071). Sample size was not statistically predetermined, and blinding of investigators to group allocation was not performed. The paper reports TCR Vbeta CDR3 sequencing of approximately 130 peripheral blood samples: 40 to 45 ophthalmopathy, roughly 80 hyperthyroidism and approximately 17 progressor patients.

The TCR was taken from a woman aged 25 to 39 with Graves disease. Donor details come from another sample of the same person, matched by shared clones. Material: peripheral blood mononuclear cells (PBMCs), obtained at new diagnosis, from a patient treated with antithyroid drugs. The sequence is built from TRBV11-1 and TRBJ1-1; 9 nucleotides in the junction match TRBD1. The CDR3 protein is CASSSNRDRVNTEAFF. The nucleotide sequence is given as TGTGCCAGCAGCTCGAACCGGGACAGGGTGAACACTGAAGCTTTCTTT.